This T cell receptor beta chain was recorded in a study of blood T cell repertoires in COVID-19. Study in general: PBMCs, B-cell-depleted T cells, or T cells were the source of the cDNA or gDNA that made up the material.

In germline, CDR1 is SGHKS, CDR2 YYEKEE (reference sequence). Trimming took 6 bases from V and 2 from J, leaving 15 bases between them. The CDR3 is 15 amino acids. Sequenced by immunoSEQ multiplex PCR; TCRdb stores in-frame clones only, minus some. Of about 75,000 clones listed, about nine tenths are singletons. This clone was found once. The material sequenced was peripheral blood. The TCR comes from a human donor in a cohort sampled during active COVID-19. This chain uses TRBV5-5 with TRBJ1-3; TRBD1 is a possible D gene (6 bases). CDR3 nucleotides: TGTGCCAGCAACCACCGGGACACCGCTGGAAACACCATATATTTT. This translates into CASNHRDTAGNTIYF.